A selection of T cell receptor beta chains follows, all from one sample in a study of cytomegalovirus exposure and HLA in healthy donors. Profiling relied on immunoSEQ multiplex PCR, and the TCRdb table lists in-frame clones only, not all of them. This table holds fewer than 150,000 clones, about 79% found once. The sequenced sample consisted of PBMCs. The receptors stem from a man between 40 and 49 years old in good health and CMV-seropositive. CDR3s include the opening cysteine and the closing phenylalanine or tryptophan. Fields, in order: D gene, V gene, J gene, clone size, CDR3 DNA, CDR3 protein. A D gene is named only where the DNA matches it firmly. A row's size may be missing; if present it is once, few, many or a size class.

D: .
V: TRBV7-9
J: TRBJ1-2
size: .
DNA: TGTGCCAGCAGCCTGGACCGGACGGGGGCTAACTATGGCTACACCTTC
CDR3: CASSLDRTGANYGYTF

D: TRBD1
V: TRBV23-1
J: TRBJ1-2
size: .
DNA: TGCGCCAGCAGTCAATCTGCGGGACAGGGGCCTAACCGTGACACCTTC
CDR3: CASSQSAGQGPNRDTF

D: TRBD2
V: TRBV7-2
J: TRBJ2-5
size: .
DNA: TGTGCCAGCAGCTCGTCTAGCGGGAGTGAGACCCAGTACTTC
CDR3: CASSSSSGSETQYF

D: .
V: TRBV9
J: TRBJ2-2
size: .
DNA: TGTGCCAGCAGCCCCCCGGGGTACTCAGTCGGGGAGCTGTTTTTT
CDR3: CASSPPGYSVGELFF

D: .
V: TRBV7-9
J: TRBJ2-1
size: .
DNA: TGTTCCAGCATCGAAGAGGGGAATGGGGGGAATGAGCAGTTCTTC
CDR3: CSSIEEGNGGNEQFF

D: .
V: TRBV7-9
J: TRBJ2-7
size: .
DNA: TGTGCCAGCGAAACAGGGAAGAACGAGCAGTACTTC
CDR3: CASETGKNEQYF

D: TRBD1
V: TRBV25-1
J: TRBJ1-2
size: .
DNA: TGTGCCAGCAGTGAATGGCAAGGGACAGGGTTTAATGGCTACACCTTC
CDR3: CASSEWQGTGFNGYTF

D: .
V: TRBV2
J: TRBJ1-1
size: .
DNA: TGTGCCAGTAAGGAGACTCAGGGGCACTACACTGAAGCTTTCTTT
CDR3: CASKETQGHYTEAFF

D: TRBD1
V: TRBV7-9
J: TRBJ1-6
size: .
DNA: TGTGCCAGCAGCTGGAATATAGGACAGGGGGGCTCACCCCTCCACTTT
CDR3: CASSWNIGQGGSPLHF

D: .
V: TRBV7-9
J: TRBJ1-4
size: once
DNA: TGTGCCAGCAGCCAAACGGCGGGGCCTAATGAAAAACTGTTTTTT
CDR3: CASSQTAGPNEKLFF

D: .
V: TRBV27
J: TRBJ2-7
size: few
DNA: TGTGCCAGCAGTTTACCCGGGTACGAGCAGTACTTC
CDR3: CASSLPGYEQYF

D: TRBD2
V: TRBV4-2
J: TRBJ2-4
size: once
DNA: TGTGCCAGCAGCCAGGGCGGGAGCTTTCAGTACTTC
CDR3: CASSQGGSFQYF

D: .
V: TRBV4-1
J: TRBJ1-2
size: .
DNA: TGCGCCAGCAGCCAAGAAGATCCGGGGTGGTATGGCTACACCTTC
CDR3: CASSQEDPGWYGYTF

D: .
V: TRBV9
J: TRBJ1-1
size: .
DNA: TGTGCCAGCAGCCCTATCTCCGGGAACACTGAAGCTTTCTTT
CDR3: CASSPISGNTEAFF

D: .
V: TRBV6-5
J: TRBJ1-1
size: .
DNA: TGTGCCAGCAGTTACTCCCCCGGGAACACTGAAGCTTTCTTT
CDR3: CASSYSPGNTEAFF

D: .
V: TRBV27
J: TRBJ1-6
size: .
DNA: TGTGCCAGCAGTTTATCGTCCAGGGCCCTTAATTCACCCCTCCACTTT
CDR3: CASSLSSRALNSPLHF

D: TRBD1
V: TRBV29-1
J: TRBJ2-7
size: .
DNA: TGCAGCGTTGAGGGACAGGGTCAGACCTACGAGCAGTACTTC
CDR3: CSVEGQGQTYEQYF

D: .
V: TRBV30
J: TRBJ1-6
size: .
DNA: TGTGCCTGGAGTTTAACTATTTCACCCCTCCACTTT
CDR3: CAWSLTISPLHF

D: TRBD1
V: TRBV2
J: TRBJ2-2
size: .
DNA: TGTGCCAGCAAGGACAGGGACAACACCGGGGAGCTGTTTTTT
CDR3: CASKDRDNTGELFF

D: TRBD2
V: TRBV7-2
J: TRBJ2-1
size: .
DNA: TGTGCCAGCAGCGTCTCCCTAGCGGGGAGCGGTGAGCAGTTCTTC
CDR3: CASSVSLAGSGEQFF

D: .
V: TRBV6-1
J: TRBJ1-1
size: once
DNA: TGTGCCAGCAGTGAACGTCAGGGAATGAACACTGAAGCTTTCTTT
CDR3: CASSERQGMNTEAFF

D: .
V: TRBV7-2
J: TRBJ1-5
size: .
DNA: TGTGCCAGCAGCTTAGCCAGGTCAAGGCCCCAGCATTTT
CDR3: CASSLARSRPQHF

D: .
V: TRBV7-2
J: TRBJ2-1
size: .
DNA: TGTGCCAGCAGCTATACCTACAATGAGCAGTTCTTC
CDR3: CASSYTYNEQFF

D: .
V: TRBV10-3
J: TRBJ1-2
size: .
DNA: TGTGCCATCAGTGTGACAGAAGCCTATGGCTACACCTTC
CDR3: CAISVTEAYGYTF

D: TRBD1
V: TRBV10-3
J: TRBJ2-3
size: .
DNA: TGTGCCATCAGTAAGGGGGACAGAGTTGGCACAGATACGCAGTATTTT
CDR3: CAISKGDRVGTDTQYF

D: TRBD2
V: TRBV19
J: TRBJ2-3
size: .
DNA: TGTGCCAGTAGTATGTGGGGGGGAGGAAGCGGGCAGAGCACAGATACGCAGTATTTT
CDR3: CASSMWGGGSGQSTDTQYF

D: TRBD1
V: TRBV4-1
J: TRBJ1-2
size: once
DNA: TGCGCCAGCAGCCAGATAGGACAGGGGGGGACCGGCTACACCTTC
CDR3: CASSQIGQGGTGYTF

D: TRBD2
V: TRBV9
J: TRBJ2-2
size: once
DNA: TGTGCCAGCACCTACGGACTAGCGGGGGCCTCGAACACCGGGGAGCTGTTTTTT
CDR3: CASTYGLAGASNTGELFF

D: TRBD1
V: TRBV28
J: TRBJ2-1
size: .
DNA: TGTGCCAGCAGTACGACGGGACAGGGTGAGTCAGGGCAGTTCTTC
CDR3: CASSTTGQGESGQFF